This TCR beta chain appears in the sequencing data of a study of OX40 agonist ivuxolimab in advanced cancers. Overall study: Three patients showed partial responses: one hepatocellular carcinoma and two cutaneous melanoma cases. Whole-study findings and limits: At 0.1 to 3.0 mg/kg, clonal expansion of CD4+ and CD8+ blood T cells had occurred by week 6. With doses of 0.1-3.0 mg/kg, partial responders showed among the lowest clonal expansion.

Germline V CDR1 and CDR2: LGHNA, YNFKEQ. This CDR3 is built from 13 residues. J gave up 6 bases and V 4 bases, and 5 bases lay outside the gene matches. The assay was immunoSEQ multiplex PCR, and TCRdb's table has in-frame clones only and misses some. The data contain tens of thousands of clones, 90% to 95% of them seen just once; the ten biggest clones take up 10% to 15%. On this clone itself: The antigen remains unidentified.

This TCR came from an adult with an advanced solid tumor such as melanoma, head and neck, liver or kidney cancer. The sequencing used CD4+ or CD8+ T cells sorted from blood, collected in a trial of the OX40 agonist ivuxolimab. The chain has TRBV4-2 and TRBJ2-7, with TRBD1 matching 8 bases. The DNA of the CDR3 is TGTGCCAGCAGCCCCAGGGGGCAAAGCGAGCAGTACTTC. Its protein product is CASSPRGQSEQYF.